The 27 T cell receptor beta chains below all came from one sample that was sequenced in a study of regulatory T cells in long-lasting Graves disease. The time point denotes: persistent/refractory GD, antithyroid drugs over 5 years with positive TRAb. RNA extracted from PBMCs served as the sequencing template. To make TCR beta libraries, researchers used iRepertoire HTBI primers and Arm-PCR of CDR3 regions. TCRdb fed the multiplex PCR reads into MiXCR, producing one record per CDR3 protein. This table has 350,000 to 450,000 distinct CDR3 sequences, 21% appearing once. The sample consisted of peripheral blood mononuclear cells (PBMCs), taken when the disease was refractory, from a patient treated with antithyroid drugs. The receptors stem from a female donor with Graves disease.

J is TRBJ2-7 and V is TRBV4-1; 10 bases agree with TRBD2. CDR1 is MGHRA, CDR2 YSYEKL, per germline. Losses at the gene ends were 0 bases for V and 3 bases for J; bases not matched to a gene: 2. The CDR3 is made up of 15 amino acids. The chain's CDR3 is CASSQEEREGYEQYF. CDR3 DNA sequence: TGCGCCAGCAGCCAAGAGGAGCGGGAGGGCTACGAGCAGTACTTC.

The chain employs TRBV29-1 and TRBJ1-5; D is uncertain. Per the germline V gene, CDR1 is SQVTM and CDR2 is ANQGSEA. The length of the CDR3 is 13 residues. Trimming took off 6 bases at V and 4 bases at J, with 13 bases between the two ends. The CDR3 DNA follows: TGCAGCGTATGGAACCAAGGGAATCAGCCCCAGCATTTT. Translated, it gives CSVWNQGNQPQHF. Variable domain in full (rest from reference TRBV29-1 and TRBJ1-5): SAVISQKPSRDICQRGTSLTIQCQVDSQVTMMFWYRQQPGQSLTLIATANQGSEATYESGFVIDKFPISRPNLTFSTLTVSNMSPEDSSIYLCSVWNQGNQPQHFGDGTRLSIL.

This clonotype has at least ten counts. The rearrangement joins TRBV2 to TRBJ2-7; D uncertain. The V gene's germline CDR1 is SNHLY and CDR2 FYNNEI. The CDR3 consists of 13 residues. Trimming cost V 6 bases and J 3 bases, with 12 bases left between them. CDR3 sequence: CASSPRIDYEQYF. The CDR3 DNA reads TGTGCCAGCAGCCCAAGAATTGACTACGAGCAGTACTTC. Supplemented by reference TRBV2 and TRBJ2-7, the full variable domain reads EPEVTQTPSHQVTQMGQEVILRCVPISNHLYFYWYRQILGQKVEFLVSFYNNEISEKSEIFDDQFSVERPDGSNFTLKIRSTKLEDSAMYFCASSPRIDYEQYFGPGTRLTVT.

This clonotype was seen many times. Germline and junction disagree at one end, which may indicate a read error. The chain uses TRBV5-1 and TRBJ2-7; possibly TRBD2 for D (6 bases). The CDR3 covers 12 residues. Germline V gene data show CDR1 as SGHRS and CDR2 as YFSETQ. As DNA, the CDR3 is TGTGCCAGCAGCTTGGGGGGAGTGGAGCAGTACTTC. Protein: CASSLGGVEQYF.

This sequence joins TRBV6-1 and TRBJ2-4, with 16 bases matching TRBD2. This CDR3 has 16 amino acids. Germline assignment: CDR1 MNHNS and CDR2 SASEGT. V shed 6 bases and J 6 bases; nucleotides not matched to a gene: 5. CDR3 amino acids: CASSGGLAGGVNIQYF. DNA of the CDR3: TGTGCCAGCAGCGGGGGACTAGCGGGAGGGGTAAACATTCAGTACTTC.

This clonotype came up a few times. V is TRBV5-1 and J is TRBJ1-1; 8 nucleotides line up with TRBD1. V dropped 7 bases and J dropped 1; count of bases not matched to a gene: 18. The germline V gene encodes CDR1 SGHRS and CDR2 YFSETQ. The CDR3 totals 18 residues. CDR3 amino acids: CASVWDQGAGWRNTEAFF. The DNA for the CDR3 is TGCGCCAGCGTTTGGGATCAGGGGGCAGGGTGGAGGAACACTGAAGCTTTCTTT.

This clonotype was observed a handful of times. The chain is built from TRBV18 and TRBJ2-5, with 10 bases identical to TRBD2. Losses at the gene ends were 3 bases for V and 3 bases for J; bases not matched to a gene: 1. CDR3 size: 14 residues. Germline V gives CDR1 KGHSH, CDR2 LQKENI. In nucleotides, the CDR3 is TGTGCCAGCTCACCTACTAGCGGGGAAGAGACCCAGTACTTC. It codes for CASSPTSGEETQYF.

Concerning this clonotype itself: With a much larger clone just one base away, this may be a read error. The rearrangement uses TRBV7-9 and TRBJ1-2; the D is unclear. Trimming took off 1 base at V and 3 bases at J, with 12 bases between the two ends. The germline gives CDR1 SEHNR, CDR2 FQNEAQ (reference sequence). The CDR3 totals 15 residues. The CDR3 DNA follows: TGTGCCAGCAGCTTAGGAGGAGGGCAAGACTATGGCTACACCTTC. Its protein product is CASSLGGGQDYGYTF.

Details on this clonotype: A read error is the likely source, as a far larger clone sits one nucleotide away. V is TRBV6-2 or TRBV6-3 and J is TRBJ1-4; 8 nucleotides agree with TRBD1. With 5 bases clipped from V and 7 bases from J, the junction kept 3 bases outside the gene matches. This CDR3 is built from 13 residues. Germline CDR1 and CDR2: MNHEY and SVGEGT. The CDR3 DNA sequence: TGTGCCAGCAGTACAGGGGGGAGTGAAAAACTGTTTTTT. This gives the protein CASSTGGSEKLFF.

The V and J genes are TRBV27 and TRBJ2-7, with D perhaps matching TRBD1 or TRBD2 (5 bases each). Germline V gene lookup returns CDR1 MNHEY and CDR2 SMNVEV (reference sequence). There are 14 residues in the CDR3. V lost 0 bases, J lost 0 bases, and 6 bases lay in between. This CDR3 is CASSLSGASYEQYF. The CDR3 bases are TGTGCCAGCAGTTTATCCGGGGCCTCCTACGAGCAGTACTTC.

This clonotype was observed many times. The chain couples TRBV28 to TRBJ1-5; 8 positions agree with TRBD1. The CDR3 has 13 residues. V lost 6 bases to trimming and J lost 6 bases; unmatched junction nucleotides: 4. Germline-derived CDR1 and CDR2 are MDHEN and SYDVKM. The CDR3 region is CASSSDRAQPQHF. CDR3 sequence (DNA): TGTGCCAGCAGCTCGGACAGGGCTCAGCCCCAGCATTTT.

This clonotype was seen ten or more times. The J gene is TRBJ2-5, the V gene TRBV2; 7 bases align to TRBD1. The CDR3 extends over 15 amino acids. V lost 6 bases to trimming and J lost 5 bases; unmatched junction nucleotides: 12. Germline V lookup: CDR1 SNHLY, CDR2 FYNNEI. CDR3 DNA sequence: TGTGCCAGCAGGGATCGGACAGGAGGCGGTGAGACCCAGTACTTC. Encoded protein: CASRDRTGGGETQYF.

V and J are TRBV18 and TRBJ1-1, with D possibly TRBD1 on 5 matching bases. Trimming took off 3 bases at V and 8 bases at J, with 22 bases between the two ends. Germline CDR1 is KGHSH and CDR2 is LQKENI. The CDR3 covers 16 residues. CDR3 sequence: CASSPPGRGTGGEAFF. The CDR3 DNA reads TGTGCCAGCTCACCCCCGGGTCGGGGGACGGGCGGGGAAGCTTTCTTT.

This clonotype was seen repeatedly, ten times or more. The rearrangement uses TRBV5-1 and TRBJ1-1; 8 nucleotides match TRBD1. Trimming removed 8 bases from V and 7 bases from J; junction bases left unmatched: 13. The CDR3 runs 14 residues. In germline, CDR1 is SGHRS, CDR2 YFSETQ. The CDR3 region has the DNA TGCGCCAGTACAGGGGGTCGGACGAGCGGTGAAGCTTTCTTT. This encodes CASTGGRTSGEAFF.

This clonotype appeared many times. The J gene is TRBJ1-2, the V gene TRBV6-1, with a possible D match to TRBD1 (6 bases). The CDR3 length is 12 residues. V dropped 8 bases and J dropped 5 bases, with 12 bases sitting between them. Germline values: CDR1 MNHNS, CDR2 SASEGT. The CDR3 loop reads CASWTATYGYTF. CDR3 nucleotides: TGTGCCAGCTGGACAGCTACTTATGGCTACACCTTC.

Only a few counts were recorded for this clonotype. V gene TRBV10-3 combines with J gene TRBJ2-1, with 9 positions matching TRBD2. This CDR3 contains 14 residues. The germline CDR1 and CDR2 sequences are ENHRY and SYGVKD. V gave up 6 bases and J gave up 9 bases; unmatched junction bases: 9. CDR3 sequence reads: CAISRIAGVIEQFF. The CDR3 coding sequence is TGTGCCATCAGCCGGATAGCGGGAGTTATTGAGCAGTTCTTC.

This clonotype was detected ten times or more. The chain recombines TRBV28 with TRBJ2-7; tentative D call: TRBD1 (5 bases). CDR1 and CDR2 (germline): MDHEN, SYDVKM. V was trimmed by 1 base and J by 0 bases, leaving 13 bases between them. This CDR3 comprises 16 residues. CDR3 DNA: TGTGCCAGCAGTTTATTGGGGCAGGTCAGCTCCTACGAGCAGTACTTC. Translated: CASSLLGQVSSYEQYF.

This clonotype was found many times. The V gene is TRBV3-1, the J gene TRBJ1-6; D might be TRBD1 (5 bases). The CDR3 covers 16 residues. Trimming left V 3 bases short and J 0 bases short, with 9 bases between. The germline gives CDR1 LGHDT, CDR2 YNNKEL (reference sequence). Here the CDR3 reads CASSQRQSSYNSPLHF. As DNA, the CDR3 is TGTGCCAGCAGCCAGAGACAGAGCTCCTATAATTCACCCCTCCACTTT. The full variable domain, its missing parts supplied by reference TRBV3-1 and TRBJ1-6, is DTAVSQTPKYLVTQMGNDKSIKCEQNLGHDTMYWYKQDSKKFLKIMFSYNNKELIINETVPNRFSPKSPDKAHLNLHINSLELGDSAVYFCASSQRQSSYNSPLHFGNGTRLTVT.

In its sample, this clonotype was seen a few times. The V call is TRBV9, the J call TRBJ2-2; 11 bases agree with TRBD2. The trim removed 4 bases at V and 0 bases at J, leaving 11 bases unmatched. CDR1 is SGDLS and CDR2 is YYNGEE in the germline V gene. The CDR3 spans 19 residues. The CDR3 nucleotides are TGTGCCAGCAGCTCGACACTAGCGGGGGCGTCCGCGAACACCGGGGAGCTGTTTTTT. Translating gives CASSSTLAGASANTGELFF. Full variable domain (missing parts from reference TRBV9 and TRBJ2-2): DSGVTQTPKHLITATGQRVTLRCSPRSGDLSVYWYQQSLDQGLQFLIQYYNGEERAKGNILERFSAQQFPDLHSELNLSSLELGDSALYFCASSSTLAGASANTGELFFGEGSRLTVL.

This clonotype was recorded at least ten times. The V call is TRBV2, the J call TRBJ1-6; 7 nucleotides agree with TRBD1. CDR3 length: 15 residues. Germline V gene sequence: CDR1 SNHLY, CDR2 FYNNEI. The V and J ends lost 5 bases and 7 bases, in that order; junction bases with no gene match: 8. The CDR3 loop reads CASSLYGTANSPLHF. In DNA, the CDR3 is TGTGCCAGCAGTCTCTATGGGACAGCAAATTCACCCCTCCACTTT.

V is TRBV6-2 or TRBV6-3 and J is TRBJ2-7; 9 bases map to TRBD2. The CDR3 covers 14 residues. Germline CDR1 MNHEY, CDR2 SVGEGT. V was pared by 4 bases and J by 5 bases, with 6 bases of the junction left unmatched. DNA of the CDR3: TGTGCCAGCAGTTGGTCGGGACTAGCCCACGAGCAGTACTTC. It codes for CASSWSGLAHEQYF.

This clonotype was detected a few times. This rearrangement joins TRBV11-2 to TRBJ2-1; 7 bases match TRBD2. The CDR3 is made up of 15 amino acids. Germline-derived CDR1 and CDR2 are SGHAT and FQNNGV. Unmatched junction bases numbered 8, after V lost 9 bases and J lost 0 bases. The CDR3 is CASSMGLPSYNEQFF. The CDR3 DNA reads as TGTGCCAGTAGCATGGGACTACCCTCCTACAATGAGCAGTTCTTC.

The chain combines TRBV5-1 with TRBJ2-3; 10 bases agree with TRBD2. Germline loops: CDR1 SGHRS, CDR2 YFSETQ. The CDR3 is 17 amino acids. Trimming cost V 0 bases and J 3 bases; bases outside gene matches: 7. The CDR3 sequence: CASSLVASGSGTDTQYF. The CDR3, as DNA: TGCGCCAGCAGCTTGGTCGCTAGCGGGAGTGGGACAGATACGCAGTATTTT.

At least ten counts were recorded for this clonotype. The chain employs TRBV29-1 and TRBJ2-5; tentatively, D is TRBD2 (6 bases). Germline V gene data show CDR1 as SQVTM and CDR2 as ANQGSEA. Trimming took 3 bases from V and 4 from J, leaving 12 bases between them. The length of the CDR3 is 13 residues. CDR3 protein: CSVEGTYGETQYF. In DNA form, the CDR3 reads TGCAGCGTTGAGGGGACTTACGGAGAGACCCAGTACTTC.

V and J are TRBV4-1 and TRBJ2-7; TRBD1 might be the D (5 bases). Trimming removed 3 bases at V and 6 bases at J, with 18 bases between. From germline, CDR1 is MGHRA and CDR2 YSYEKL. The CDR3 totals 15 residues. The CDR3 loop is CASSQEDRTTLEQYF. CDR3 DNA: TGCGCCAGCAGCCAGGAAGACAGAACCACCCTCGAGCAGTACTTC.

This clonotype was seen many times. The V gene is TRBV28, the J gene TRBJ1-1; possibly TRBD1 for D (6 bases). V dropped 6 bases and J dropped 1 base, with 18 bases sitting between them. Germline values: CDR1 MDHEN, CDR2 SYDVKM. The CDR3 totals 16 residues. Here the CDR3 DNA reads TGTGCCAGCAGCAAACTACTGGGACAAGCGAACACTGAAGCTTTCTTT. Its protein is CASSKLLGQANTEAFF.

This clonotype has a handful of counts. This chain uses TRBV5-6 with TRBJ2-2; 14 bases are shared with TRBD2. Per germline, CDR1 SGHDT and CDR2 YYEEEE. V trimming: 4 bases; J trimming: 4 bases; junction bases outside the gene matches: 6. This CDR3 region has 17 residues. This chain's CDR3 is CASSAGTSGRSTGELFF. CDR3 in DNA: TGTGCCAGCAGCGCCGGGACTAGCGGGAGAAGCACCGGGGAGCTGTTTTTT. Full variable domain (remainder filled in from reference TRBV5-6 and TRBJ2-2): DAGVTQSPTHLIKTRGQQVTLRCSPKSGHDTVSWYQQALGQGPQFIFQYYEEEERQRGNFPDRFSGHQFPNYSSELNVNALLLGDSALYLCASSAGTSGRSTGELFFGEGSRLTVL.